This T cell receptor (beta chain) stems from a study of Ad26.COV2.S vaccination and SARS-CoV-2 variants. Study as a whole: Donor joined the COV1001 Ad26.COV2.S trial arm. Ad26.COV2.S given intramuscularly, once or twice 56 days apart.

Study-wide results and caveats: The TCR-based breadth and depth measures might underestimate overall T cell responses.

Data came from immunoSEQ multiplex PCR; TCRdb stores just in-frame clones and leaves some out. Of roughly 700,000 clones listed, about 89% are singletons. Specified treatment: over 15 received Ad26.COV2.S at low or high dose, single or two shots; several received placebo; per-sample allocation not given. Repertoires come from day 63 after the first vaccine or placebo injection. An Ad26 vector that expressed Wuhan-strain SARS-CoV-2 spike constituted the vaccine. A word on this clone: Its antigen is unknown.

The sample consisted of peripheral blood, taken in a trial of Ad26.COV2.S vaccine versus placebo. This receptor was obtained from a person between 18 and 59 years old who received the Ad26.COV2.S COVID-19 vaccine or a placebo.

CDR3 protein: CASSRDTRNQPQHF. DNA of the CDR3: TGTGCCAGCAGTAGGGACACTCGCAATCAGCCCCAGCATTTT. This chain joins TRBV2 and TRBJ1-5; TRBD1 might be the D (6 bases). V lost 5 bases, J lost 2 bases, and 10 bases lay in between. Germline V gives CDR1 SNHLY, CDR2 FYNNEI. This CDR3 has 14 amino acids. The whole variable domain, remainder taken from reference TRBV2 and TRBJ1-5, is EPEVTQTPSHQVTQMGQEVILRCVPISNHLYFYWYRQILGQKVEFLVSFYNNEISEKSEIFDDQFSVERPDGSNFTLKIRSTKLEDSAMYFCASSRDTRNQPQHFGDGTRLSIL.